This T cell receptor (beta chain) was sequenced during a study of cytomegalovirus exposure and HLA in healthy donors. The study, taken as a whole, reports: In a later analysis, TCR beta V- and J-gene trimming showed a link to a missense DCLRE1C variant.

With regard to this clone: Its target is unknown.

The PCR made use of 60 Vbeta and 13 Jbeta primers. Libraries were prepared by immunoSEQ multiplex PCR; TCRdb keeps only in-frame clonotypes and omits some of them. The sample has over 95,000 clones; approximately 80% are singletons. This CDR3 comprises 15 residues. V lost 4 bases to trimming and J lost 3 bases, with 14 bases between them. Germline-derived CDR1 and CDR2 are SGHRS and YFSETQ. Sequenced material: PBMCs. The source is a man aged 40-55 years in good health and CMV-seropositive. The rearrangement joins TRBV5-1 to TRBJ1-5; TRBD1 is a possible D gene (5 bases). The CDR3 reads CASSPGMLNNQPQHF. In DNA form, the CDR3 reads TGCGCCAGCAGCCCAGGGATGCTTAACAATCAGCCCCAGCATTTT.